This TCR beta chain was retrieved from a study of blood T cells in healthy people across ages. The study, taken as a whole, reports: PBMCs were not sorted, which prevented a conclusive comparison of naive versus antigen-experienced cells. A strong correlation was seen between TCR beta diversity and naive T cell percentage.

This clonotype was seen a handful of times. The antigen remains unidentified. The authors ran a second PCR of about 6 to 11 cycles using a sample-barcoded 5' primer and a J-beta primer mix. TCRdb independently ran MiXCR on the 5' RACE reads; one entry per CDR3 protein. The table lists about 1.8 million distinct CDR3 sequences, 49% of them singletons. The ends were cut back, 5 bases at V and 3 bases at J, with 19 bases in the middle. Germline V gives CDR1 SEHNR, CDR2 FQNEAQ (reference sequence). The CDR3 sequence is 16 residues long. Sequenced sample: blood. The receptor comes from a woman aged 40 to 49 in good health. The V call is TRBV7-9, the J call TRBJ2-5; perhaps D is TRBD1 or TRBD2 (5 bases each). CDR3 bases: TGTGCCAGCAGCCACCCCCCTGCAGGGAGAAAAGAGACCCAGTACTTC. It codes for CASSHPPAGRKETQYF.